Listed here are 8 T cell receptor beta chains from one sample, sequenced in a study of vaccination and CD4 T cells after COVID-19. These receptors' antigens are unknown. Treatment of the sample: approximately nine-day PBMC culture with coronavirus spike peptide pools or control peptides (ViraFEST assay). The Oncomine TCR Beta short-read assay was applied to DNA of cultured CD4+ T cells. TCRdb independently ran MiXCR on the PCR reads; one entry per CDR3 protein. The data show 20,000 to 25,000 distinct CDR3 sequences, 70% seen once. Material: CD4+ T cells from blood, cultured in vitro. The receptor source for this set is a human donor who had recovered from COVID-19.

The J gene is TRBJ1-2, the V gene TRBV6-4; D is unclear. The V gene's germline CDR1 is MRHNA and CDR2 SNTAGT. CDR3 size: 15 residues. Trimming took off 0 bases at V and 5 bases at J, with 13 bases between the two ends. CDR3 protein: CASSDSSAKRYGYTF. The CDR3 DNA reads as TGTGCCAGCAGTGACTCCTCGGCCAAGAGGTATGGCTACACCTTC.

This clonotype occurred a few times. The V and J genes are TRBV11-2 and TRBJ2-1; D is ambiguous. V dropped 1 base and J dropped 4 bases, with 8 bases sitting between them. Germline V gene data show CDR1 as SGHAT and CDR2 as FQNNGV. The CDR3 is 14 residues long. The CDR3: CASSLGLGYNEQFF. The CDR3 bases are TGTGCCAGCAGCTTAGGTTTGGGATACAATGAGCAGTTCTTC.

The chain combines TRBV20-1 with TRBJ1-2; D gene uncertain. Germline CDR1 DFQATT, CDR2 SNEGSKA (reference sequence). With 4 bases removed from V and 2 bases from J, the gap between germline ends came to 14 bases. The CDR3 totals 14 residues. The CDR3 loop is CSATPSSTNYGYTF. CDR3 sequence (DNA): TGCAGTGCTACCCCGAGCTCAACAAACTATGGCTACACCTTC.

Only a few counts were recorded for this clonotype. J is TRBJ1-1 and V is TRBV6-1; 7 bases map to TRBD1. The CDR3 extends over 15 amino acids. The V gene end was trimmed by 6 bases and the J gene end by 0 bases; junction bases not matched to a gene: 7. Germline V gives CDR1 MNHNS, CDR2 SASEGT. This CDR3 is CASRVQGVLNTEAFF. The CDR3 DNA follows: TGTGCCAGCAGGGTTCAGGGGGTGCTGAACACTGAAGCTTTCTTT.

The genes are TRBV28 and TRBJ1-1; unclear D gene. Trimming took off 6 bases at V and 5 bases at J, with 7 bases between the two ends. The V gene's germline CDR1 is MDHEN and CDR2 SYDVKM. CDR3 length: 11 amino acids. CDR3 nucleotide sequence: TGTGCCAGCAGGACCCTTACTGAAGCTTTCTTT. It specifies CASRTLTEAFF. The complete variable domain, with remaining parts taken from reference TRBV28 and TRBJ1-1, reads DVKVTQSSRYLVKRTGEKVFLECVQDMDHENMFWYRQDPGLGLRLIYFSYDVKMKEKGDIPEGYSVSREKKERFSLILESASTNQTSMYLCASRTLTEAFFGQGTRLTVV.

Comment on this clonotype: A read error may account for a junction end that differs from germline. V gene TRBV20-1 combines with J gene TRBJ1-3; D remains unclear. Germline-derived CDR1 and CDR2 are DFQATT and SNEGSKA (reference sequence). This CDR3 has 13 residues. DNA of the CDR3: TGCAGTGCTAGAGATGCCTCTGGAAACACTATATATTTT. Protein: CSARDASGNTIYF.

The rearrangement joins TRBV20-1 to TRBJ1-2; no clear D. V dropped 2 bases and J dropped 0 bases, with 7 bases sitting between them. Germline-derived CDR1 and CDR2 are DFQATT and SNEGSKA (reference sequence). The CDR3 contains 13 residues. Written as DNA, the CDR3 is TGCAGTGCTAGAAGACAAACTAACTATGGCTACACCTTC. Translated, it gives CSARRQTNYGYTF.

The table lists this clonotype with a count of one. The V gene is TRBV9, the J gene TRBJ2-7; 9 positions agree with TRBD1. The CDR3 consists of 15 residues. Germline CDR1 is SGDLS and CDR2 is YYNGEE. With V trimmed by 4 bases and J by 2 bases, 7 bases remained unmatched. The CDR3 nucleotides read TGTGCCAGCAGCCCCCGACAGGGGGAGGCCTACGAGCAGTACTTC. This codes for CASSPRQGEAYEQYF.